The 7 T cell receptor beta chains presented below share a single source sample, sequenced in a study of T cell clusters in autoimmune cytopenias (dated by TCRdb to between 2018 and 2021). Per sample, roughly 240 ng of peripheral blood genomic DNA, approximately 37,500 genome equivalents, was used for TRB amplification. Sequencing was carried out with an Illumina MiSeq. TRB rearrangements were amplified by multiplex PCR following a touch-down protocol, with the TRB-A and TRB-B primer pools mixed in one tube. With the reads reprocessed by TCRdb, a single entry stands for each CDR3 protein sequence and no DNA is reported. The sample table on file contains roughly 7,400 distinct CDR3 sequences. The biggest ten clones account for roughly 18% of the sample. The sample was also reused in another study, on T cell repertoires in aging, cancer and after chemotherapy.

Sequences were obtained from peripheral blood. Every receptor here comes from a human donor in good health.

According to its frequency, this clonotype is medium-sized (0.01 to 0.1%). The chain combines TRBV6-5 with TRBJ2-7. This CDR3 contains 15 residues. Germline-derived CDR1 and CDR2 are MNHEY and SVGAGI. The CDR3 here is CASSRARGVSYEQYF.

The chain links TRBV19 to TRBJ2-1; TCRdb's assignment of TRBD2 cannot be checked, as there is no DNA. Germline loops: CDR1 LNHDA, CDR2 SQIVND (reference sequence). The CDR3 contains 16 residues. CDR3 sequence: CASSTSAWAGGTEQFF.

In terms of frequency, this clonotype is medium-sized. The rearrangement uses TRBV29-1 and TRBJ1-4; TCRdb designates TRBD1, a call that cannot be tested without DNA. Germline V gives CDR1 SQVTM, CDR2 ANQGSEA. This CDR3 contains 14 residues. CDR3: CSVRSDRVREKLFF.

The CDR3 protein is CASSQDPSHNEQFF. J is TRBJ2-1 and V is TRBV4-3. Germline CDR1 and CDR2: LGHNA and YSLEER. The CDR3 is 14 residues long.

This clonotype is labeled medium-sized based on frequency. The genes are TRBV27 and TRBJ1-3. Germline-derived CDR1 and CDR2 are MNHEY and SMNVEV (reference sequence). The CDR3 runs 13 residues. CDR3 loop: CASSFRSGNTIYF.

V gene TRBV6-2 or TRBV6-3 combines with J gene TRBJ1-6. The CDR3 sequence is 17 residues long. Germline V gene lookup returns CDR1 MNHEY and CDR2 SVGEGT. CDR3 region: CASSYPQSSSYNSPLHF.

Measured by frequency, this clonotype is medium-sized. The chain uses TRBV27 and TRBJ2-7; TCRdb's assignment of TRBD1 cannot be checked, as there is no DNA. The CDR3 length is 13 residues. Germline V gene sequence: CDR1 MNHEY, CDR2 SMNVEV (reference sequence). CDR3 protein: CASSSTGSYEQYF.